This T cell receptor (beta chain) appears in the sequencing data of a study of TIL therapy for anti-PD-1-resistant metastatic lung cancer. As for the study in general: Progressing patients received lymphodepletion, expanded TIL infusion and IL-2.

Sequencing used immunoSEQ v3. Sequenced by immunoSEQ multiplex PCR; TCRdb stores in-frame clones only, minus some. In the table there are 54,000 or so clones, 73% of which are singletons. As to time point: pre-treatment sample, taken before nivolumab and TIL therapy. Trimming pared 4 bases from V and 2 bases from J, leaving 9 bases between. The germline gives CDR1 SGHKS, CDR2 YYEKEE (reference sequence). There are 13 residues in the CDR3. V and J are TRBV5-5 and TRBJ1-2, with D possibly being TRBD1 (6 bases). Sequencing used blood, obtained at baseline. The TCR was taken from a person aged 25-80 years with non-small cell lung cancer. DNA of the CDR3: TGTGCCAGCAGCCTTCAGGGGAACTATGGCTACACCTTC. Encoded protein: CASSLQGNYGYTF.